Listed below are T cell receptor beta chains from one sample, sequenced in a study of cytomegalovirus exposure and HLA in healthy donors. The assay was immunoSEQ multiplex PCR, and TCRdb's table has in-frame clones only and misses some. Of about 150,000 clones in the sample, roughly three quarters were seen once. Sequenced input: PBMCs. These receptors came from a male donor in good health and CMV-seronegative. Each CDR3 is given with its conserved first and last residue. Fields, in order: J gene, D gene, V gene, clone size, CDR3 DNA, CDR3 protein. D genes are given only for firm matches. Only part of the rows carry a size: once, few, many, or a class if the clone is expanded.

J gene: TRBJ2-1
D gene: .
V gene: TRBV7-9
clone size: .
CDR3 DNA: TGTGCCAGCAGCTTAAATCAGGGTATGGGTGAGCAGTTCTTC
CDR3 protein: CASSLNQGMGEQFF

J gene: TRBJ2-1
D gene: .
V gene: TRBV9
clone size: .
CDR3 DNA: TGTGCCAGCAGCGTAGCAATGATGGAGGGACAGTCCGAGCAGTTCTTC
CDR3 protein: CASSVAMMEGQSEQFF

J gene: TRBJ2-3
D gene: TRBD1
V gene: TRBV6-6
clone size: .
CDR3 DNA: TGTGCCAGCAGTTTCCAGACAGGGGGGAGCACAGATACGCAGTATTTT
CDR3 protein: CASSFQTGGSTDTQYF

J gene: TRBJ2-3
D gene: .
V gene: TRBV7-2
clone size: .
CDR3 DNA: TGTGCCAGCAGCTTAGCGCTTCTAGGCACAGATACGCAGTATTTT
CDR3 protein: CASSLALLGTDTQYF

J gene: TRBJ2-7
D gene: .
V gene: TRBV6-6
clone size: .
CDR3 DNA: TGTGCCAGCAGTCCACTCATGGTCGCAGGGTCCCACGAGCAGTACTTC
CDR3 protein: CASSPLMVAGSHEQYF

J gene: TRBJ2-7
D gene: .
V gene: TRBV5-1
clone size: .
CDR3 DNA: TGCGCCAGCAGCTCACAGGGTAGCTCCTACGAGCAGTACTTC
CDR3 protein: CASSSQGSSYEQYF

J gene: TRBJ1-1
D gene: .
V gene: TRBV4-1
clone size: .
CDR3 DNA: TGCGCCAGCAGCCGACGACAGGTTACTGAATTGTTGGACACTGAAGCTTTCTTT
CDR3 protein: CASSRRQVTELLDTEAFF

J gene: TRBJ2-4
D gene: .
V gene: TRBV23-1
clone size: .
CDR3 DNA: TGCGCCAGCAGTCAATCGGGGCAGGCCGCCAAAAACATTCAGTACTTC
CDR3 protein: CASSQSGQAAKNIQYF

J gene: TRBJ1-5
D gene: .
V gene: TRBV6-6
clone size: .
CDR3 DNA: TGTGCCAGCAGCCGGACAGTTCTTAATCAGCCCCAGCATTTT
CDR3 protein: CASSRTVLNQPQHF

J gene: TRBJ1-1
D gene: TRBD1
V gene: TRBV7-2
clone size: .
CDR3 DNA: TGTGCCAGCAGCTTGGGGACAGGGATCAGCGAAGCTTTCTTT
CDR3 protein: CASSLGTGISEAFF

J gene: TRBJ1-1
D gene: .
V gene: TRBV7-8
clone size: few
CDR3 DNA: TGTGCCAGCAGCTCCCTTATGTCGGGACAACTGAACACTGAAGCTTTCTTT
CDR3 protein: CASSSLMSGQLNTEAFF

J gene: TRBJ2-5
D gene: .
V gene: TRBV11-2
clone size: .
CDR3 DNA: TGTGCCAGCAAGTATTGGTCGGCGGGAAACGCGACCCAGTACTTC
CDR3 protein: CASKYWSAGNATQYF

J gene: TRBJ2-7
D gene: .
V gene: TRBV7-2
clone size: .
CDR3 DNA: TGTGCCAGCAGCCCCGGGACAACCAGCAGGGTCCACGAGCAGTACTTC
CDR3 protein: CASSPGTTSRVHEQYF

J gene: TRBJ1-5
D gene: .
V gene: TRBV6-5
clone size: .
CDR3 DNA: TGTGCCAGCAGTTACTCAGCAGGGGATCAGCCCCAGCATTTT
CDR3 protein: CASSYSAGDQPQHF

J gene: TRBJ1-5
D gene: TRBD1
V gene: TRBV15
clone size: .
CDR3 DNA: TGTGCCACCAGCAGGGGACAGGGGCCTAGCAATCAGCCCCAGCATTTT
CDR3 protein: CATSRGQGPSNQPQHF

J gene: TRBJ1-5
D gene: .
V gene: TRBV6-5
clone size: .
CDR3 DNA: TGTGCCAGCAGTTCCGGGACATCAGTTAAGCCCCAGCATTTT
CDR3 protein: CASSSGTSVKPQHF

J gene: TRBJ1-1
D gene: TRBD1
V gene: TRBV7-9
clone size: .
CDR3 DNA: TGTGCCAGCAGCCTTCAGGGGGTGAACACTGAAGCTTTCTTT
CDR3 protein: CASSLQGVNTEAFF

J gene: TRBJ1-5
D gene: .
V gene: TRBV19
clone size: .
CDR3 DNA: TGTGCCAGTTCCCCTTTAGTGGGCAATCAGCCCCAGCATTTT
CDR3 protein: CASSPLVGNQPQHF

J gene: TRBJ2-5
D gene: TRBD2
V gene: TRBV7-8
clone size: once
CDR3 DNA: TGTGCCAGCAGCTCCGGGACTAGGGGGGGGGAGACCCAGTACTTC
CDR3 protein: CASSSGTRGGETQYF

J gene: TRBJ1-3
D gene: TRBD1
V gene: TRBV6-5
clone size: .
CDR3 DNA: TGTGCCAGCAGTTCCCAACCGGGACAGGGAGGGTTCACCATATATTTT
CDR3 protein: CASSSQPGQGGFTIYF

J gene: TRBJ2-1
D gene: TRBD2
V gene: TRBV5-1
clone size: .
CDR3 DNA: TGCGCCAGCAGCTTGACTGGGACTAGCGGGGGGGGTTGGTTCTTC
CDR3 protein: CASSLTGTSGGGWFF

J gene: TRBJ1-1
D gene: .
V gene: TRBV9
clone size: .
CDR3 DNA: TGTGCCAGCAGCGTAGCTGGAGACACTGAAGCTTTCTTT
CDR3 protein: CASSVAGDTEAFF

J gene: TRBJ1-5
D gene: .
V gene: TRBV27
clone size: .
CDR3 DNA: TGTGCCAGCAGCCTCGGGGGGAGCAATCAGCCCCAGCATTTT
CDR3 protein: CASSLGGSNQPQHF

J gene: TRBJ2-7
D gene: .
V gene: TRBV7-9
clone size: .
CDR3 DNA: TGTGCCAGCAGCTTTTCGACAATCTCCTACGAGCAGTACTTC
CDR3 protein: CASSFSTISYEQYF

J gene: TRBJ1-1
D gene: TRBD1
V gene: TRBV11-2
clone size: once
CDR3 DNA: TGTGCCAGCAGCTGGGGACAGATGAACACTGAAGCTTTCTTT
CDR3 protein: CASSWGQMNTEAFF

J gene: TRBJ1-2
D gene: TRBD1
V gene: TRBV4-2
clone size: .
CDR3 DNA: TGTGCCAGCAGCCAAACGACAGGGCCTAACTATGGCTACACCTTC
CDR3 protein: CASSQTTGPNYGYTF

J gene: TRBJ2-1
D gene: TRBD1
V gene: TRBV4-3
clone size: few
CDR3 DNA: TGCGCCAGCAGCCAACTCCGGGACAGGGTCTACAATGAGCAGTTCTTC
CDR3 protein: CASSQLRDRVYNEQFF

J gene: TRBJ2-1
D gene: .
V gene: TRBV19
clone size: .
CDR3 DNA: TGTGCCAGTAGCGCGGGACAGCGCCAGCAGGAGCAGTTCTTC
CDR3 protein: CASSAGQRQQEQFF

J gene: TRBJ1-2
D gene: .
V gene: TRBV6-1
clone size: .
CDR3 DNA: TGTGCCAGCAGCCCCTTCGAGGTCGGGTATGGCTACACCTTC
CDR3 protein: CASSPFEVGYGYTF